This TCR beta chain was recovered during a study of T cells in Graves' hyperthyroidism and ophthalmopathy. There are many counts of this clonotype. The antigen is undetermined. RNA transcripts were the template for amplifying TCR beta CDR3 regions. A set of HTBI primers served as the primers for a first-round RT-PCR of the TCR CDR3. Each CDR3 protein gets one entry after TCRdb re-called the multiplex PCR reads with MiXCR. The table records 550,000 to 800,000 distinct CDR3 sequences, 16% of them present only once. The study's findings and limits: Prediction of ophthalmopathy progression came a median around 6 months pre-onset.

Hyperthyroidism of Graves' type that showed no ophthalmopathy progression within 18 months was stable. Patients aged 18 to 65 with hyperthyroidism were newly diagnosed, with duration under 2 months. The sequence was obtained from a man younger than 30 with Graves' hyperthyroidism. The sequenced sample consisted of blood.

CDR3 sequence: CASSPRSGKVPYNEQFF. The CDR3 nucleotides read TGTGCCAGCAGTCCACGTAGCGGGAAAGTCCCCTACAATGAGCAGTTCTTC. V usage is TRBV28 and J usage is TRBJ2-1; 8 bases are shared with TRBD2. The CDR3 contains 17 residues. V lost 5 bases, J lost 2 bases, and 11 bases stayed unmatched. Germline V gene data show CDR1 as MDHEN and CDR2 as SYDVKM.